This passage covers 9 T cell receptor beta chains from one sample sequenced in a study of blood T cell repertoires in COVID-19. Clones were sequenced by immunoSEQ multiplex PCR, and TCRdb holds only the in-frame ones, with some missing. The repertoire holds around 150,000 clones, with 85% to 90% as singletons. The sample was peripheral blood. The origin of the receptors is a woman aged 35 to 49 with acute or convalescent COVID-19.

The J gene is TRBJ1-6, the V gene TRBV15; 12 bases are a match to TRBD1. Trimming took 7 bases from V and 8 from J; bases not matched to a gene: 6. This CDR3 comprises 15 residues. The germline CDR1 and CDR2 sequences are LNHNV and YYDKDF (reference sequence). CDR3 nucleotide sequence: TGTGCCACCAACCCGGGACAGGGGGCTTATTCACCCCTCCACTTT. This gives the protein CATNPGQGAYSPLHF.

The chain carries TRBV11-1 and TRBJ1-1; 9 bases are a match to TRBD1. The trim removed 6 bases at V and 10 bases at J, leaving 6 bases unmatched. CDR3 length equals 12 residues. Germline CDR1 SGHAT, CDR2 FQDESV (reference sequence). In DNA form, the CDR3 reads TGTGCCAGCAGGTCAACAGGGGGCAGAGCTTTCTTT. This sequence encodes CASRSTGGRAFF.

This sequence joins TRBV7-9 and TRBJ2-7, with 8 bases that match TRBD2. This CDR3 is 14 amino acids long. In germline, CDR1 is SEHNR, CDR2 FQNEAQ (reference sequence). Trimming cost V 3 bases and J 3 bases; bases outside gene matches: 4. CDR3 amino acids: CASSLGLGIYEQYF. The DNA of the CDR3 is TGTGCCAGCAGCTTGGGACTAGGTATCTACGAGCAGTACTTC. Complete variable domain (other parts from reference TRBV7-9 and TRBJ2-7): DTGVSQNPRHKITKRGQNVTFRCDPISEHNRLYWYRQTLGQGPEFLTYFQNEAQLEKSRLLSDRFSAERPKGSFSTLEIQRTEQGDSAMYLCASSLGLGIYEQYFGPGTRLTVT.

The chain is built from TRBV19 and TRBJ2-1; D perhaps matches TRBD2 (6 bases). From germline, CDR1 is LNHDA and CDR2 SQIVND (reference sequence). CDR3 length: 15 amino acids. The V and J ends lost 3 bases and 1 base respectively, with 10 bases between them. CDR3 sequence reads: CASSIAGTSYNEQFF. Here the CDR3 DNA reads TGTGCCAGTAGTATCGCGGGGACGTCCTACAATGAGCAGTTCTTC.

The chain combines TRBV5-5 with TRBJ1-1; the D is unclear. The CDR3 totals 14 residues. In germline, CDR1 is SGHKS, CDR2 YYEKEE (reference sequence). Trimming took off 0 bases at V and 6 bases at J, with 12 bases between the two ends. In nucleotides, the CDR3 is TGTGCCAGCAGCTTGGTAGGACTGGGTCCTGAAGCTTTCTTT. Encoded protein: CASSLVGLGPEAFF. Full variable domain (remainder filled in from reference TRBV5-5 and TRBJ1-1): DAGVTQSPTHLIKTRGQQVTLRCSPISGHKSVSWYQQVLGQGPQFIFQYYEKEERGRGNFPDRFSARQFPNYSSELNVNALLLGDSALYLCASSLVGLGPEAFFGQGTRLTVV.

V is TRBV4-2 and J is TRBJ2-1; D is unresolved. Between the trimmed V and J ends, which lost 0 bases and 0 bases, there was a span of 12 bases. The length of the CDR3 is 17 residues. Looked up from germline, CDR1 is LGHNA and CDR2 is YNFKEQ. CDR3 in DNA: TGTGCCAGCAGCCAAGAACGACTGCTTAGCTCCTACAATGAGCAGTTCTTC. This codes for CASSQERLLSSYNEQFF.

The CDR3 spells CSVERSYTEAFF. The CDR3, as DNA: TGCAGCGTAGAGAGGAGCTACACTGAAGCTTTCTTT. The chain carries TRBV29-1 and TRBJ1-1; D unresolved. The V end lost 6 bases, the J end lost 3 bases, and 11 bases lay between the germline ends. The germline V gene encodes CDR1 SQVTM and CDR2 ANQGSEA. The CDR3 covers 12 residues.

The rearrangement links TRBV6-2 or TRBV6-3 to TRBJ1-5, with 7 bases aligning to TRBD1. V trimming: 6 bases; J trimming: 3 bases; junction bases outside the gene matches: 11. Germline values: CDR1 MNHEY, CDR2 SVGEGT. This CDR3 is built from 16 residues. CDR3 region: CASSFPSTGTNQPQHF. The CDR3 coding sequence is TGTGCCAGCAGCTTCCCTTCGACAGGGACCAATCAGCCCCAGCATTTT.

The chain combines TRBV6-2 or TRBV6-3 with TRBJ1-1, with D hard to call. The CDR3 covers 13 residues. Looked up from germline, CDR1 is MNHEY and CDR2 is SVGEGT. With 2 bases removed from V and 4 bases from J, the gap between germline ends came to 8 bases. The CDR3 spells CASSYLWATEAFF. In DNA, the CDR3 is TGTGCCAGCAGTTACCTTTGGGCCACTGAAGCTTTCTTT.